This TCR beta chain originates from a study of blood T cell repertoires in COVID-19. The CDR3 loop spans 18 amino acids. Germline CDR1 SGHVT, CDR2 SQSDAQ. V gave up 1 base and J gave up 0 bases, with 16 bases separating them. Here immunoSEQ multiplex PCR was the method, and the copy in TCRdb shows in-frame clones only, minus some. The sample has 140,000 to 150,000 clones, around 84% seen once. The rearrangement uses TRBV7-4 and TRBJ1-5; possible D gene TRBD1, 6 bases. The source material was PBMCs or T cells enriched from blood (not recorded which). This receptor was obtained from a woman aged 45-65 years who had been exposed to COVID-19. The CDR3 coding sequence is TGTGCCAGCAGCTTAGGCCAGACAGGCCCGAGTAGCAATCAGCCCCAGCATTTT. Protein sequence: CASSLGQTGPSSNQPQHF.